This T cell receptor (beta chain) was retrieved from a study of T-cell reconstitution after alpha-beta-depleted transplantation in children. Notes on this clonotype: Antigen unknown.

As it was prepared, the TCRbeta library received unique molecular identifiers. Using its own MiXCR run on the PCR reads, TCRdb lists one record per CDR3 protein. The sample consists of 73,000 or so distinct CDR3 sequences, roughly 4.5% of them appearing once. Whole-study findings and limits: Once a year had passed after transplant, T-cell counts and diversity came mostly from newly produced T cells.

Germline CDR1 and CDR2: MNHNS and SASEGT. The CDR3 sequence is 14 residues long. Trimming removed 8 bases at V and 3 bases at J, with 14 bases between. This sequence joins TRBV6-1 and TRBJ2-1, with D perhaps matching TRBD1 or TRBD2 (5 bases each). This specimen was PBMCs, mostly from graft donor cells, taken 180 days after TCRalphabeta/CD19-depleted stem cell transplant. This receptor was identified in a boy in the first two years of life who had a stem cell transplant for acute myeloid leukemia, so the T cells may come from the graft donor. CDR3 residues: CASETGAVYNEQFF. CDR3 nucleotide sequence: TGTGCCAGCGAAACCGGGGCCGTCTACAATGAGCAGTTCTTC.